The rows below give T cell receptor beta chains drawn from one sample of a study of technical replicates of blood from four donors. The method was immunoSEQ multiplex PCR; TCRdb's version includes in-frame clones alone and lacks a portion of them. Of roughly 79,000 clones in the sample, about 94% were seen once. Sequenced material: T cells isolated from PBMCs. Receptor source: a human donor in good health. Both conserved end residues are part of each CDR3. The D gene is left open where the match is weak. Only part of the rows carry a size: once, few, many, or a class if the clone is expanded.

j_call | d_call | clone_size | v_call | cdr3_aa | cdr3_nt
TRBJ2-4 | TRBD1 | - | TRBV14 | CASSQDGWGQKNIQYF | TGTGCCAGCAGCCAAGATGGATGGGGACAGAAAAACATTCAGTACTTC
TRBJ1-5 | - | - | TRBV6-5 | CASKGGTGGQPQHF | TGTGCCAGCAAGGGGGGGACCGGGGGACAGCCCCAGCATTTT
TRBJ1-5 | - | - | TRBV27 | CASSSHYRDQPQHF | TGTGCCAGCAGTTCACATTACAGGGATCAGCCCCAGCATTTT
TRBJ2-3 | - | - | TRBV29-1 | CSVWDSDTQYF | TGCAGCGTGTGGGACTCAGATACGCAGTATTTT
TRBJ2-5 | - | - | TRBV4-3 | CASSQVGGAGTQYF | TGCGCCAGCAGCCAAGTTGGGGGGGCCGGGACCCAGTACTTC
TRBJ1-4 | - | - | TRBV2 | CACSLPGLSNEKLFF | TGTGCCTGCTCTCTACCGGGACTGTCGAATGAAAAACTGTTTTTT
TRBJ2-1 | TRBD2 | - | TRBV29-1 | CSVAGTSGGEQFF | TGCAGCGTGGCCGGGACTAGCGGGGGTGAGCAGTTCTTC
TRBJ1-5 | - | - | TRBV12-2 | CASRLARRWRPPQHF | TGTGCAAGTCGCTTAGCGAGGCGCTGGAGGCCGCCCCAGCATTTT
TRBJ1-5 | - | - | TRBV2 | CASSERGNQPQHF | TGTGCCAGCAGTGAACGGGGGAATCAGCCCCAGCATTTT
TRBJ1-2 | - | - | TRBV6-5 | CASWTARYGYTF | TGTGCCAGCTGGACAGCGAGATATGGCTACACCTTC
TRBJ2-1 | TRBD1 | - | TRBV10-2 | CASTDRANEQFF | TGCGCCAGTACTGACAGGGCGAATGAGCAGTTCTTC
TRBJ2-3 | - | - | TRBV6-1 | CASSEGRGVADTQYF | TGTGCCAGCAGTGAAGGCAGGGGGGTTGCAGATACGCAGTATTTT
TRBJ1-2 | - | - | TRBV9 | CASSVAGSGGYTF | TGTGCCAGCAGCGTAGCAGGGTCCGGGGGCTACACCTTC
TRBJ2-1 | TRBD2 | - | TRBV11-3 | CASSLFRGTSVPRNEQFF | TGTGCCAGCAGCTTATTTCGAGGGACTAGCGTCCCCCGGAATGAGCAGTTCTTC
TRBJ2-3 | TRBD1 | - | TRBV10-3 | CAMSFGTGGTDTQYF | TGTGCCATGTCCTTTGGGACAGGGGGCACAGATACGCAGTATTTT
TRBJ2-1 | - | - | TRBV4-1 | CASSQGSRLYNEQFF | TGCGCCAGCAGCCAAGGTTCCAGACTATACAATGAGCAGTTCTTC
TRBJ2-7 | - | - | TRBV5-6 | CASSYYPYEQYF | TGTGCCAGCAGTTACTACCCCTACGAGCAGTACTTC
TRBJ2-7 | TRBD2 | - | TRBV19 | CASSISGSSYEQYF | TGTGCCAGTAGTATTAGCGGGAGCTCCTACGAGCAGTACTTC
TRBJ1-5 | - | - | TRBV5-6 | CASSLGHQNQPQHF | TGTGCCAGCAGCTTGGGACACCAGAATCAGCCCCAGCATTTT
TRBJ2-7 | TRBD1 | - | TRBV14 | CASRRGQSNGGSYEQYF | TGTGCCAGCAGACGGGGACAGAGTAACGGCGGCTCCTACGAGCAGTACTTC
TRBJ1-2 | - | once | TRBV9 | CASQSGGNMNGYTF | TGTGCCAGCCAAAGCGGGGGTAACATGAATGGCTACACCTTC
TRBJ1-1 | - | few | TRBV4-2 | CASSQILSWEVNTEAFF | TGTGCCAGCAGCCAGATTCTTAGTTGGGAGGTGAACACTGAAGCTTTCTTT
TRBJ2-1 | TRBD2 | - | TRBV6-5 | CASSPGGYNEQFF | TGTGCCAGCAGCCCCGGGGGGTACAATGAGCAGTTCTTC
TRBJ2-2 | TRBD2 | - | TRBV15 | CATSLLLAATGELFF | TGTGCCACCAGCCTATTACTAGCGGCCACCGGGGAGCTGTTTTTT
TRBJ2-7 | - | - | TRBV10-1 | CASSVGYEQYF | TGCGCCAGCAGTGTCGGGTACGAGCAGTACTTC
TRBJ1-4 | - | - | TRBV6-1 | CAGSRTGVNEKLFF | TGTGCCGGTTCACGGACGGGAGTTAATGAAAAACTGTTTTTT
TRBJ1-4 | TRBD1 | - | TRBV6-5 | CASSTTGETEKLFF | TGTGCCAGCAGTACGACAGGGGAAACGGAAAAACTGTTTTTT
TRBJ2-3 | - | once | TRBV7-2 | CASSLVGGTGTDTQYF | TGTGCCAGCAGCTTAGTAGGCGGGACGGGCACAGATACGCAGTATTTT
TRBJ2-6 | TRBD2 | - | TRBV7-3 | CASSELAGTSGANVLTF | TGTGCCAGCAGCGAACTAGCGGGAACCTCTGGGGCCAACGTCCTGACTTTC
TRBJ1-2 | - | - | TRBV28 | CASSPRGLNYGYTF | TGTGCCAGCAGTCCTCGGGGGTTAAACTATGGCTACACCTTC
TRBJ2-3 | TRBD2 | - | TRBV2 | CASETSGSHPSTDTQYF | TGTGCCAGCGAAACTAGCGGGAGTCACCCCAGCACAGATACGCAGTATTTT
TRBJ2-7 | - | - | TRBV27 | CASRVSPYEQYF | TGTGCCAGCCGGGTGAGTCCCTACGAGCAGTACTTC
TRBJ1-1 | TRBD1 | - | TRBV6-5 | CASSYEGQGFTEAFF | TGTGCCAGCAGTTACGAGGGACAGGGTTTCACTGAAGCTTTCTTT
TRBJ1-1 | TRBD1 | - | TRBV6-6 | CASRSPGTGSAFF | TGTGCCAGCAGAAGTCCCGGGACAGGTTCAGCTTTCTTT
TRBJ2-5 | TRBD1 | once | TRBV30 | CAWGTGATVETQYF | TGTGCCTGGGGTACAGGGGCTACCGTAGAGACCCAGTACTTC
TRBJ2-3 | - | once | TRBV9 | CASSASVDTQYF | TGTGCCAGCAGCGCTAGCGTAGATACGCAGTATTTT